The rows below give T cell receptor beta chains drawn from one sample of a study of blood T cell repertoires in COVID-19. The data were produced by immunoSEQ multiplex PCR, yet TCRdb's version contains in-frame clones alone and is incomplete. The sample carries about 190,000 clones, around four fifths recorded once. The sequenced sample was peripheral blood. Receptor source: a woman in her 70s with active or convalescent COVID-19. Each CDR3 is given with its conserved first and last residue. Fields, in order: clone size, D gene, J gene, V gene, CDR3 protein, CDR3 DNA. The D gene is left open where the match is weak. Where a row states a size, it is once, few, many or the class of an expanded clone; other rows omit it.

NA	TRBD1	TRBJ2-4	TRBV10-3	CAISEHDRAGAKNIQYF	TGTGCCATCAGTGAACACGACAGGGCGGGTGCCAAAAACATTCAGTACTTC
NA	NA	TRBJ1-3	TRBV7-6	CASSFSLAGPISGNTIYF	TGTGCCAGCAGCTTCTCTTTGGCAGGTCCCATCTCTGGAAACACCATATATTTT
few	NA	TRBJ1-2	TRBV5-6	CASSPTNAGAPGYTF	TGTGCCAGCAGCCCAACAAATGCAGGGGCACCTGGCTACACCTTC
NA	TRBD2	TRBJ2-7	TRBV14	CASSQDPGRTYEQYF	TGTGCCAGCAGCCAAGACCCCGGGAGGACCTACGAGCAGTACTTC
NA	TRBD1	TRBJ1-1	TRBV5-1	CASSPHIAYRGSNTEAFF	TGCGCCAGCAGCCCGCACATAGCCTACAGGGGAAGTAACACTGAAGCTTTCTTT
NA	NA	TRBJ1-5	TRBV3-1/TRBV3-2	CASSRRGVGQPQHF	TGTGCCAGCAGCCGCCGGGGGGTGGGTCAGCCCCAGCATTTT
NA	TRBD2	TRBJ2-2	TRBV5-1	CASSLGPVTSGRFRTGELFF	TGCGCCAGCAGCTTGGGGCCCGTGACTAGCGGGAGATTCCGTACCGGGGAGCTGTTTTTT
NA	TRBD2	TRBJ2-1	TRBV2	CASSIAGRDYNEQFF	TGTGCCAGCAGTATTGCCGGGAGGGACTACAATGAGCAGTTCTTC
NA	NA	TRBJ2-7	TRBV11-2	CASSLGGGAYEQYF	TGTGCCAGCAGCTTAGGAGGTGGAGCCTACGAGCAGTACTTC
NA	TRBD1	TRBJ2-5	TRBV6-5	CASRQGQETQYF	TGTGCCAGCAGACAGGGGCAAGAGACCCAGTACTTC
NA	TRBD2	TRBJ2-5	TRBV24-1	CATSAGGETQYF	TGTGCCACCTCCGCGGGGGGAGAGACCCAGTACTTC
NA	TRBD2	TRBJ2-2	TRBV13	CASSLSASGGDTGELFF	TGTGCCAGCAGCTTATCGGCTAGCGGGGGGGACACCGGGGAGCTGTTTTTT
NA	TRBD2	TRBJ2-3	TRBV29-1	CSVGLAGGGDTQYF	TGCAGCGTTGGACTAGCGGGAGGCGGTGATACGCAGTATTTT
NA	NA	TRBJ2-7	TRBV18	CASSPGQGSREQYF	TGTGCCAGCTCACCAGGGCAGGGTTCACGCGAGCAGTACTTC
NA	NA	TRBJ1-1	TRBV7-2	CASSPYYAEAFF	TGTGCCAGCAGCCCCTATTATGCTGAAGCTTTCTTT
NA	TRBD1	TRBJ2-3	TRBV5-1	CASSLLIQRTGIEDTQYF	TGCGCCAGCAGCTTACTGATTCAGAGGACAGGGATCGAAGATACGCAGTATTTT
NA	NA	TRBJ1-4	TRBV19	CASSMDRTSTTNEKLFF	TGTGCCAGTAGTATGGACAGAACCTCAACAACTAATGAAAAACTGTTTTTT
NA	TRBD1	TRBJ1-2	TRBV5-1	CASSLRTGNYGYTF	TGCGCCAGCAGCCTTAGGACAGGGAACTATGGCTACACCTTC
few	NA	TRBJ1-1	TRBV5-6	CASSLGARSMNTEAFF	TGTGCCAGCAGCTTGGGGGCGAGAAGTATGAACACTGAAGCTTTCTTT
NA	NA	TRBJ1-5	TRBV30	CAWSNAGLLKPQHF	TGTGCCTGGAGTAACGCAGGCTTGCTCAAGCCCCAGCATTTT
NA	TRBD1	TRBJ2-7	TRBV29-1	CSVDSGQGHEQYF	TGCAGCGTAGACTCGGGACAGGGTCACGAGCAGTACTTC
once	NA	TRBJ2-7	TRBV6-5	CASSSGSSSYEQYF	TGTGCCAGCAGTTCCGGGTCGAGCTCCTACGAGCAGTACTTC
NA	TRBD1	TRBJ2-7	TRBV6-5	CASSFAGTGYEQYF	TGTGCCAGCAGTTTTGCCGGGACAGGCTACGAGCAGTACTTC
NA	TRBD2	TRBJ2-1	TRBV7-9	CASSFTATSGGYNEQFF	TGTGCCAGCAGCTTCACCGCTACTAGCGGGGGATACAATGAGCAGTTCTTC
NA	TRBD2	TRBJ2-4	TRBV7-8	CASSPSLAGGSKNIQYF	TGTGCCAGCAGCCCGAGCTTAGCGGGAGGATCAAAAAACATTCAGTACTTC
once	TRBD1	TRBJ2-3	TRBV2	CASSINRGRADTQYF	TGTGCCAGCAGTATCAACAGGGGAAGGGCAGATACGCAGTATTTT
NA	NA	TRBJ1-5	TRBV5-1	CASSETVGNQPQHF	TGCGCCAGCAGCGAGACAGTAGGCAATCAGCCCCAGCATTTT
NA	TRBD1	TRBJ2-7	TRBV20-1	CSADRGREQYF	TGCAGTGCTGACAGGGGGCGAGAGCAGTACTTC
once	NA	TRBJ1-1	TRBV3-1/TRBV3-2	CASSRGPVTEAFF	TGTGCCAGCAGCCGGGGCCCTGTCACTGAAGCTTTCTTT
NA	NA	TRBJ2-1	TRBV12-3/TRBV12-4	CASSTAEYNEQFF	TGTGCCAGCAGCACTGCTGAATACAATGAGCAGTTCTTC
NA	TRBD1	TRBJ2-7	TRBV29-1	CSFRDRGPEQYF	TGCAGCTTCCGAGACAGGGGGCCCGAGCAGTACTTC
NA	NA	TRBJ2-2	TRBV30	CAWKALGTTDTGELFF	TGTGCCTGGAAAGCCTTGGGGACAACAGACACCGGGGAGCTGTTTTTT
once	TRBD1	TRBJ1-1	TRBV6-1	CASSDRGRTEAFF	TGTGCCAGCAGTGACAGGGGGCGCACTGAAGCTTTCTTT
once	TRBD1	TRBJ2-5	TRBV7-7	CASSPTTGGWETQYF	TGTGCTAGCAGCCCCACGACAGGGGGTTGGGAGACCCAGTACTTC
NA	TRBD2	TRBJ2-1	TRBV11-2	CATLAGGPLHEQFF	TGTGCCACTCTCGCGGGAGGGCCTTTGCATGAGCAGTTCTTC
NA	TRBD2	TRBJ2-7	TRBV6-6	CASSWTSGGSYEQYF	TGTGCCAGCAGTTGGACTAGCGGAGGCTCCTACGAGCAGTACTTC
NA	TRBD1	TRBJ1-6	TRBV3-1/TRBV3-2	CASSHSPTGLFGSPLHF	TGTGCCAGCAGCCACTCCCCGACAGGGCTGTTCGGTTCACCCCTCCACTTT